This is a list of T cell receptor beta chains from one sample in a study of blood T cell repertoires in COVID-19. The method was immunoSEQ multiplex PCR; TCRdb's version includes in-frame clones alone and lacks a portion of them. The table shows about 240,000 clones, with around 83% occurring only once. The specimen sequenced was peripheral blood. Receptors were obtained from a woman aged 18-35 years with acute or convalescent COVID-19. Each CDR3 is given with its conserved first and last residue. The D gene is left open where the match is weak. Clone sizes are given selectively: once, few, many, or a class where the clone is expanded.

-	TRBV20-1	TRBD1	TRBJ1-2	CSASPGTASNYGYTF	TGCAGTGCTAGTCCCGGGACAGCTTCTAACTATGGCTACACCTTC
once	TRBV5-6	TRBD2	TRBJ2-7	CASSLGVAGSSYEQYF	TGTGCCAGCAGCTTGGGGGTAGCGGGGAGCTCCTACGAGCAGTACTTC
-	TRBV6-2/TRBV6-3	TRBD2	TRBJ2-1	CASSYPTSGSTPVNEQFF	TGTGCCAGCAGTTACCCAACTAGCGGGAGTACCCCCGTCAATGAGCAGTTCTTC
once	TRBV6-5	-	TRBJ2-6	CASSSGYSGANVLTF	TGTGCCAGCAGTTCGGGGTACTCTGGGGCCAACGTCCTGACTTTC
-	TRBV28	TRBD2	TRBJ2-1	CASSLGTSGRREQFF	TGTGCCAGCAGTTTGGGGACTAGCGGGAGACGTGAGCAGTTCTTC
-	TRBV7-9	TRBD1	TRBJ1-5	CASSLGTGENQPQHF	TGTGCCAGCAGCTTAGGGACAGGGGAGAATCAGCCCCAGCATTTT
-	TRBV28	-	TRBJ1-1	CASSPPQGYTEAFF	TGTGCCAGCAGCCCACCCCAGGGGTACACTGAAGCTTTCTTT
-	TRBV29-1	-	TRBJ1-1	CSVVGGRNTEAFF	TGCAGCGTTGTCGGGGGGCGAAACACTGAAGCTTTCTTT
-	TRBV7-2	TRBD1	TRBJ1-4	CASSFLDRGVTNEKLFF	TGTGCCAGCAGCTTCCTCGACAGGGGGGTAACTAATGAAAAACTGTTTTTT
-	TRBV6-5	TRBD2	TRBJ2-3	CASSYSARSGFAQYF	TGTGCCAGCAGTTACTCGGCCCGTAGCGGGTTTGCGCAGTATTTT
-	TRBV13	TRBD1	TRBJ1-2	CASSSFSGTGENYGYTF	TGTGCCAGCAGCTCCTTTTCCGGGACAGGGGAGAACTATGGCTACACCTTC
once	TRBV7-9	-	TRBJ2-7	CASSDSQASYEQYF	TGTGCCAGCAGCGATTCACAGGCCTCCTACGAGCAGTACTTC
-	TRBV3-1/TRBV3-2	-	TRBJ1-4	CASSQEARTAIATNEKLFF	TGTGCCAGCAGCCAAGAAGCCAGGACAGCTATTGCAACTAATGAAAAACTGTTTTTT
-	TRBV7-9	TRBD2	TRBJ2-1	CASSFKTSGVLYNEQFF	TGTGCCAGCAGCTTCAAGACTAGCGGGGTACTATACAATGAGCAGTTCTTC
once	TRBV5-1	-	TRBJ2-5	CASSLVTGQETQYF	TGCGCCAGCAGCTTGGTAACAGGCCAAGAGACCCAGTACTTC
-	TRBV7-6	TRBD2	TRBJ2-2	CASSSQTGGRTGELFF	TGTGCCAGCAGCTCCCAAACGGGAGGACGAACTGGGGAGCTGTTTTTT
-	TRBV5-1	TRBD2	TRBJ2-3	CASSRLADTDTQYF	TGCGCCAGCAGCAGACTAGCGGACACAGATACGCAGTATTTT
-	TRBV28	-	TRBJ2-1	CASSPLSSYNEQFF	TGTGCCAGCAGCCCGCTAAGCTCCTACAATGAGCAGTTCTTC
once	TRBV15	TRBD1	TRBJ1-1	CATSRDQGASEAFF	TGTGCCACCAGCAGAGATCAGGGGGCATCTGAAGCTTTCTTT
-	TRBV9	-	TRBJ2-1	CASTEGPSYNEQFF	TGTGCCAGCACAGAGGGCCCTAGTTACAATGAGCAGTTCTTC
-	TRBV19	TRBD1	TRBJ2-7	CASRQTGTGAYEQYF	TGTGCCAGTAGACAGACCGGGACAGGGGCCTACGAGCAGTACTTC
-	TRBV5-4	-	TRBJ2-7	CASSLDTITYEQYF	TGTGCCAGCAGCTTGGACACTATAACCTACGAGCAGTACTTC
-	TRBV27	-	TRBJ2-7	CASMDSYYEQYF	TGTGCCAGCATGGACAGTTACTACGAGCAGTACTTC
-	TRBV19	TRBD1	TRBJ2-6	CASSMGQGALGANVLTF	TGTGCCAGTAGCATGGGACAGGGGGCTCTGGGGGCCAACGTCCTGACTTTC
-	TRBV29-1	TRBD1	TRBJ1-4	CSVVEQGADEKLFF	TGCAGCGTAGTTGAACAGGGGGCAGATGAAAAACTGTTTTTT
-	TRBV18	-	TRBJ1-3	CASSPRDAGNTIYF	TGTGCCAGCTCACCGCGGGATGCTGGAAACACCATATATTTT
-	TRBV29-1	-	TRBJ2-1	CSVEQGVYNEQFF	TGCAGCGTTGAACAAGGGGTCTACAATGAGCAGTTCTTC
-	TRBV19	-	TRBJ1-1	CASRPRGGAHTEAFF	TGTGCCAGTAGACCCCGTGGAGGGGCCCACACTGAAGCTTTCTTT
-	TRBV6-5	TRBD1	TRBJ1-1	CASSYPNGTVNTEAFF	TGTGCCAGCAGTTACCCAAACGGGACAGTTAACACTGAAGCTTTCTTT
-	TRBV27	-	TRBJ2-7	CASTPSVPPYEQYF	TGTGCCAGCACCCCTAGCGTTCCGCCCTACGAGCAGTACTTC
-	TRBV19	TRBD2	TRBJ2-1	CASRSGTSENEQFF	TGTGCCAGTCGTTCCGGGACTAGCGAGAATGAGCAGTTCTTC
-	TRBV10-1	-	TRBJ2-7	CASSDPGTLDHEQYF	TGCGCCAGCAGTGATCCCGGGACTCTGGATCACGAGCAGTACTTC
-	TRBV4-3	TRBD2	TRBJ2-7	CASSQGSVGTSNGEQYF	TGCGCCAGCAGCCAAGGGAGTGTTGGGACTAGCAACGGGGAGCAGTACTTC
-	TRBV7-9	TRBD1	TRBJ2-3	CASSPRRGRSLGTQYF	TGTGCCAGCAGCCCTCGCAGGGGGCGATCCCTTGGTACGCAGTATTTT
-	TRBV27	-	TRBJ2-2	CASSLRWSGMTNTGELFF	TGTGCCAGCAGTCTCCGGTGGTCAGGGATGACGAACACCGGGGAGCTGTTTTTT
-	TRBV13	TRBD1	TRBJ1-1	CASSPNGQGEVLAFF	TGTGCCAGCAGCCCCAACGGACAGGGGGAGGTTCTAGCTTTCTTT
once	TRBV6-6	-	TRBJ1-1	CASSSGGNTEAFF	TGTGCCAGCAGTTCCGGGGGGAACACTGAAGCTTTCTTT
-	TRBV27	-	TRBJ2-1	CASSLALSSYNEQFF	TGTGCCAGCAGTTTAGCGCTTAGCTCCTACAATGAGCAGTTCTTC
-	TRBV5-5	-	TRBJ1-3	CASSPNPREPSGNTIYF	TGTGCCAGCAGTCCAAACCCGCGAGAACCCTCTGGAAACACCATATATTTT
-	TRBV5-1	TRBD1	TRBJ1-6	CASSLTDRAYNSPLHF	TGCGCCAGCAGCCTTACCGACAGGGCTTATAATTCACCCCTCCACTTT
-	TRBV5-5	-	TRBJ1-2	CASSRLSDLPRGGYTF	TGTGCCAGCAGCCGCCTCTCGGACTTGCCCAGGGGAGGCTACACCTTC
-	TRBV6-6	-	TRBJ2-1	CASRRIRGSGSYNEQFF	TGTGCCAGCAGGCGAATCAGGGGTAGCGGGTCCTACAATGAGCAGTTCTTC
-	TRBV30	-	TRBJ1-5	CAWHEGGRNQPQHF	TGTGCCTGGCATGAGGGAGGTCGCAATCAGCCCCAGCATTTT
-	TRBV14	-	TRBJ2-7	CASSSAVVKYEQYF	TGTGCCAGCAGTAGCGCAGTCGTGAAGTACGAGCAGTACTTC
-	TRBV10-2	-	TRBJ2-7	CASSESVTSSYEQYF	TGCGCCAGCAGTGAGTCTGTGACTAGCTCCTACGAGCAGTACTTC
-	TRBV5-1	-	TRBJ2-1	CASSLYVDEQFF	TGCGCCAGCAGCTTGTATGTCGATGAGCAGTTCTTC
-	TRBV7-8	-	TRBJ2-7	CASSLALTGFTYEQYF	TGTGCCAGCAGCTTAGCTTTAACAGGGTTTACCTACGAGCAGTACTTC
once	TRBV9	TRBD1	TRBJ1-3	CASSAGQGPVGNTIYF	TGTGCCAGCAGCGCTGGACAGGGACCGGTTGGAAACACCATATATTTT
few	TRBV6-2/TRBV6-3	TRBD1	TRBJ1-1	CASSSDPDRWTEAFF	TGTGCCAGCAGTTCCGACCCGGACAGGTGGACTGAAGCTTTCTTT
-	TRBV4-1	-	TRBJ2-7	CASMGGPHEQYF	TGCGCCAGCATGGGGGGGCCCCACGAGCAGTACTTC
many	TRBV6-5	-	TRBJ1-1	CASSYSMNTEAFF	TGTGCCAGCAGTTACTCCATGAACACTGAAGCTTTCTTT
-	TRBV4-3	-	TRBJ2-2	CASSLRIYTGELFF	TGCGCCAGCAGTCTCAGAATTTACACCGGGGAGCTGTTTTTT
-	TRBV6-1	-	TRBJ2-7	CASSEVGPIVYEQYF	TGTGCCAGCAGTGAAGTGGGCCCAATAGTCTACGAGCAGTACTTC
-	TRBV19	-	TRBJ2-7	CASSIGVVAYEQYF	TGTGCCAGTAGTATCGGGGTTGTAGCCTACGAGCAGTACTTC
-	TRBV11-2	TRBD2	TRBJ2-5	CASQESGGTETQYF	TGTGCCAGCCAGGAGTCCGGGGGGACGGAGACCCAGTACTTC